This T cell receptor beta chain is from a study of technical replicates of blood from several donors. Germline CDR1 is SGHDT and CDR2 is YYEEEE. The trim removed 3 bases at V and 4 bases at J, leaving 13 bases unmatched. The CDR3 has 17 residues. This clone was counted a few times. Measured with immunoSEQ multiplex PCR; TCRdb has only the in-frame clones, and not every one. The table has some 80,000 clones, about 94% seen once; the top ten hold around 0.37%. V is TRBV5-6 and J is TRBJ2-1; 7 bases are shared with TRBD2. The sequencing input was T cells isolated from PBMCs. This TCR derives from a human donor in good health. CDR3 in amino acids: CASSSVLGGGDYNEQFF. For the CDR3, the DNA is TGTGCCAGCAGCTCAGTGCTGGGCGGGGGAGATTACAATGAGCAGTTCTTC.